This T cell receptor (beta chain) was sequenced during a study of technical replicates of blood from four donors (dated by TCRdb to about 2017). Trimmed from V: 5 bases; trimmed from J: 0 bases; junction bases lacking a gene match: 3. The germline V gene gives CDR1 as SGHNT and CDR2 as YENEEA. Measured from the cysteine to the phenylalanine, the CDR3 is 15 residues long. Kept here is only the CDR3 DNA, which spans 45 bases and is read in frame from base 1. The receptor library was made with the immunoSEQ multiplex PCR assay. Entries here come from immuneACCESS through TCRdb and include only in-frame sequences with V and J called. Some clones fail to appear in such tables; in the studies checked, an unresolved V gene covers under half of the shortfall, and the cause of the remainder is unknown. This sample gives tens of thousands of clones in total; 80% to 90% of them show up just once. Roughly 4.8% of the sample rests with the top ten.

This clone was observed a few times. No antigen is known for it. No per-base quality is available; no much larger clone lies one base away. The material sequenced was PBMCs. The chain links TRBV11-3 with TRBJ2-2; 7 central bases correspond to TRBD1. The source is a human donor in good health. Some clones in this sample may be carry-over from other donors' samples. The CDR3: CASSATGTNTGELFF. The sequenced DNA: TGTGCCAGCAGCGCGACAGGGACGAACACCGGGGAGCTGTTTTTT.